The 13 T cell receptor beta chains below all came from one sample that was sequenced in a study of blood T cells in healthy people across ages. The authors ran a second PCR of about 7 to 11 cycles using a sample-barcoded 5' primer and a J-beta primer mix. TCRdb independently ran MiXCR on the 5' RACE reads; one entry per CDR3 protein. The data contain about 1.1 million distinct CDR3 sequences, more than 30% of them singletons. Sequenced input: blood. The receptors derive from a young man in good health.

In nucleotides, the CDR3 is TGTGCCAGCAGTTTTCGAGGGACCTATAGCAATCAGCCCCAGCATTTT. The encoded protein is CASSFRGTYSNQPQHF. J is TRBJ1-5 and V is TRBV6-5; D possibly corresponds to TRBD1 (5 bases). The V gene's germline CDR1 is MNHEY and CDR2 SVGAGI. This CDR3 is 16 amino acids long. Trimming pared 4 bases from V and 0 bases from J, leaving 13 bases between.

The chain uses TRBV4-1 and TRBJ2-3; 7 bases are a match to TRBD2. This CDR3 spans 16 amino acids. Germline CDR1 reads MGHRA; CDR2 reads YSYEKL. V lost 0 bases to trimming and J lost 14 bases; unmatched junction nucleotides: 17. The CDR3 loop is CASSQEAGTNHRYAYF. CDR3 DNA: TGCGCCAGCAGCCAAGAGGCCGGGACTAATCACAGATACGCGTATTTT.

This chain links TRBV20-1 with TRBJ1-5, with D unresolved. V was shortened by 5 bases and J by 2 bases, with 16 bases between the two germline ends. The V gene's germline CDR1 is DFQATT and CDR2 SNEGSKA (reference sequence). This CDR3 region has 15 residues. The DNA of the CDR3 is TGCAGTGCTCGAAATAGTCCTATAGGCAATCAGCCCCAGCATTTT. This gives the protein CSARNSPIGNQPQHF.

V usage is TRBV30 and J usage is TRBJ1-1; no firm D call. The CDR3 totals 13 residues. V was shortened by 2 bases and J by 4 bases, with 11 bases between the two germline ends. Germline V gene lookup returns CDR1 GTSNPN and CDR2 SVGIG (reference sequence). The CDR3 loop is CAWSPELSTEAFF. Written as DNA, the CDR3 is TGTGCCTGGAGTCCCGAACTGTCCACTGAAGCTTTCTTT.

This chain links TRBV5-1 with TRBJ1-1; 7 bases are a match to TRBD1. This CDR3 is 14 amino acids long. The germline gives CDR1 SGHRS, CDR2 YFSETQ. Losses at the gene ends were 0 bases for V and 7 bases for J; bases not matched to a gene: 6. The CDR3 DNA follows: TGCGCCAGCAGCTTGGGAGACAGGGTCGGTGAAGCTTTCTTT. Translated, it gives CASSLGDRVGEAFF. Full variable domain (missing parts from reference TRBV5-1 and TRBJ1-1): KAGVTQTPRYLIKTRGQQVTLSCSPISGHRSVSWYQQTPGQGLQFLFEYFSETQRNKGNFPGRFSGRQFSNSRSEMNVSTLELGDSALYLCASSLGDRVGEAFFGQGTRLTVV.

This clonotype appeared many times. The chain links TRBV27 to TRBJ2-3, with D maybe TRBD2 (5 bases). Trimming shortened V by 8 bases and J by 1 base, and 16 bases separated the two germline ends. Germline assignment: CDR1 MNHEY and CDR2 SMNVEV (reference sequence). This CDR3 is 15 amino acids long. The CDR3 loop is CASASSLEGTDTQYF. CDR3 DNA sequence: TGTGCCAGCGCTTCTAGCTTAGAGGGCACAGATACGCAGTATTTT.

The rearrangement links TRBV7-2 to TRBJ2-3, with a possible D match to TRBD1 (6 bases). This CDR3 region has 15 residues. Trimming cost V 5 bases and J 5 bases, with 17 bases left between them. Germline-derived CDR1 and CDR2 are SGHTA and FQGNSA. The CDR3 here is CASSPIPGAEDTQYF. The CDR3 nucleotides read TGTGCCAGCAGCCCGATTCCAGGGGCGGAAGATACGCAGTATTTT.

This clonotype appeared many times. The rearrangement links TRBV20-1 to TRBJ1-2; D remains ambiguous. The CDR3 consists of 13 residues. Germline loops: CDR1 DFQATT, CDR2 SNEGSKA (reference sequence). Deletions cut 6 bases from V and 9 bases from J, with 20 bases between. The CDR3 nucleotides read TGCAGTGCCCCCCCTGTTACGGGGTCCAGCTACACCTTC. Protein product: CSAPPVTGSSYTF.

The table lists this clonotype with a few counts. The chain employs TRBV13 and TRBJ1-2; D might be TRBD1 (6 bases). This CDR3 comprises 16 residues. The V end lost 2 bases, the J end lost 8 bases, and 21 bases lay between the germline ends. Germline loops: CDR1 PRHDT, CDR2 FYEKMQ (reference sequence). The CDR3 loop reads CASSLPQQGPPGGYTF. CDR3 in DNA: TGTGCCAGCAGCTTACCCCAACAGGGCCCCCCGGGGGGCTACACCTTC.

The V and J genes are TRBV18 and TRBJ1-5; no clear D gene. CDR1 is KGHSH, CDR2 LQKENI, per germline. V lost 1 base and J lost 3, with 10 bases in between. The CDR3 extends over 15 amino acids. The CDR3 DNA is TGTGCCAGCTCACCACGGTCCGAGGTCAATCAGCCCCAGCATTTT. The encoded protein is CASSPRSEVNQPQHF.

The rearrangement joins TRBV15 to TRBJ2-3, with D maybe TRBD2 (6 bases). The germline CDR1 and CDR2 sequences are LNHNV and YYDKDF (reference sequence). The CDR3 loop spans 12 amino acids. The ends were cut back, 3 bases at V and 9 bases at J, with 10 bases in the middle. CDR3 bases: TGTGCCACCAGCAGTTGGGGGGAGACGCAGTATTTT. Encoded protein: CATSSWGETQYF.

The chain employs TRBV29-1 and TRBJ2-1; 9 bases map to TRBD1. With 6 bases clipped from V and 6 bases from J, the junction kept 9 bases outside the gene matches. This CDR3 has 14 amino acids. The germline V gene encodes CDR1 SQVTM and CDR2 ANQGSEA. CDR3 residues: CSVAPGTGRNEQFF. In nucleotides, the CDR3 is TGCAGCGTGGCCCCCGGGACAGGGCGCAATGAGCAGTTCTTC.

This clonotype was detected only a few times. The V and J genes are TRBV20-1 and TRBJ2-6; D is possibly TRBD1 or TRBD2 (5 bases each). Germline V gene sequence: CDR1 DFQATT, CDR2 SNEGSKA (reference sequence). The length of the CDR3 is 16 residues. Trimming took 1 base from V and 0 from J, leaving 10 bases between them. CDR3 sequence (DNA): TGCAGTGCTAGAGCGGGGCCAAGCTCTGGGGCCAACGTCCTGACTTTC. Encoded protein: CSARAGPSSGANVLTF.